This T cell receptor (beta chain) derives from a study of blood T cell dynamics during melanoma immunotherapy. Overall study context: Patients with metastatic melanoma got pembrolizumab or nivolumab-ipilimumab as first-line care.

In germline, CDR1 is SGHRS, CDR2 YFSETQ. V was pared by 3 bases and J by 4 bases, with 16 bases between. The length of the CDR3 is 15 residues. Points from the study as a whole: At W3, later disease-control patients showed bifurcated PBMC repertoire changes, unlike progressors.

Data came from immunoSEQ multiplex PCR; TCRdb stores just in-frame clones and leaves some out. The table shows some 4,300 clones, with roughly 80% occurring only once. Time point described: pre-treatment baseline. As regards this clone: What it recognizes is unknown.

This rearrangement joins TRBV5-1 to TRBJ1-2; TRBD1 is a possible D gene (6 bases). This TCR came from a human donor with melanoma. Material: blood, obtained from a patient treated with checkpoint blockade. The CDR3 protein is CASSSRGEGSYGYTF. The DNA for the CDR3 is TGCGCCAGCAGCTCCAGGGGTGAGGGGAGCTATGGCTACACCTTC.